The 20 T cell receptor beta chains below come from one sample, sequenced in a study of blood T cell repertoires in COVID-19. Profiling relied on immunoSEQ multiplex PCR, and the TCRdb table lists in-frame clones only, not all of them. The sample carries about 480,000 clones, roughly 87% recorded once. The sample consisted of PBMCs or T cells enriched from blood (not recorded which). These receptors came from a woman younger than 35 with acute COVID-19.

This clone came up a few times. The chain is built from TRBV29-1 and TRBJ2-1; 7 nucleotides align to TRBD2. This CDR3 has 16 amino acids. Trimming took 8 bases from V and 6 from J; bases not matched to a gene: 19. CDR1 and CDR2 from the germline V gene are SQVTM and ANQGSEA. In DNA form, the CDR3 reads TGCAGCACCCGTGCCTCGTGGCGGGAGTCTGGCAATGAGCAGTTCTTC. Translation gives CSTRASWRESGNEQFF.

The J gene is TRBJ2-2, the V gene TRBV11-3; a possible D gene is TRBD1 (5 bases). Germline V gene sequence: CDR1 SGHNT, CDR2 YENEEA. Trimming left V 5 bases short and J 3 bases short, with 10 bases between. CDR3 length: 14 amino acids. The CDR3 loop reads CASSPDSYTGELFF. The CDR3 region has the DNA TGTGCCAGCAGCCCAGACAGTTACACCGGGGAGCTGTTTTTT.

V and J are TRBV7-9 and TRBJ2-2, with D possibly matching TRBD1 (5 bases). CDR3 length: 15 amino acids. Germline values: CDR1 SEHNR, CDR2 FQNEAQ (reference sequence). Trimming left V 0 bases short and J 3 bases short, with 8 bases between. The CDR3 coding sequence is TGTGCCAGCAGCTTAGCACAGGCTCACACCGGGGAGCTGTTTTTT. It translates to CASSLAQAHTGELFF.

The J gene is TRBJ1-4, the V gene TRBV6-2 or TRBV6-3, with D perhaps TRBD1 (5 bases). This CDR3 region has 20 residues. Germline-derived CDR1 and CDR2 are MNHEY and SVGEGT. The V end lost 2 bases, the J end lost 6 bases, and 28 bases lay between the germline ends. This CDR3 is CASSYIGAADRDFLDEKLFF. CDR3 bases: TGTGCCAGCAGTTACATAGGGGCCGCTGATCGTGATTTCTTGGATGAAAAACTGTTTTTT.

The table lists this clone with a count of one. The V gene is TRBV12-5, the J gene TRBJ1-2, with 7 bases aligning to TRBD1. J lost 4 bases, V lost 3 bases, and 11 bases had no gene match. Germline lookup yields CDR1 LGHNT and CDR2 FRNRAP. This CDR3 comprises 16 residues. As DNA, the CDR3 is TGTGCTAGTGGTTTCGGGGAAAGACAGGGCGGCTATGGCTACACCTTC. Translated: CASGFGERQGGYGYTF.

The chain has TRBV28 and TRBJ1-3; D is unresolved. Germline V gene sequence: CDR1 MDHEN, CDR2 SYDVKM. The CDR3 covers 14 residues. V was clipped by 11 bases and J by 3 bases, with 17 bases between them. The CDR3 region is CAAEDGQNGNTIYF. Written as DNA, the CDR3 is TGTGCCGCGGAGGACGGGCAAAATGGAAACACCATATATTTT. Using reference TRBV28 and TRBJ1-3 for the parts outside the CDR3, the full variable domain is DVKVTQSSRYLVKRTGEKVFLECVQDMDHENMFWYRQDPGLGLRLIYFSYDVKMKEKGDIPEGYSVSREKKERFSLILESASTNQTSMYLCAAEDGQNGNTIYFGEGSWLTVV.

The rearrangement joins TRBV30 to TRBJ1-5; D is perhaps TRBD1 (6 bases). CDR3 length equals 14 residues. CDR1 is GTSNPN, CDR2 SVGIG, per germline (reference sequence). The V end lost 2 bases, the J end lost 4 bases, and 12 bases lay between the germline ends. The CDR3 bases are TGTGCCTGGAGTACCGGGACACTAAATCAGCCCCAGCATTTT. Residues: CAWSTGTLNQPQHF.

In its sample, this clone was seen once. The chain combines TRBV5-6 with TRBJ1-5; D not resolved. The V and J ends lost 4 bases and 5 bases respectively, with 13 bases between them. This CDR3 contains 14 residues. From germline, CDR1 is SGHDT and CDR2 YYEEEE. The CDR3 sequence: CASSRSSGDQPQHF. The CDR3 DNA follows: TGTGCCAGCAGCCGCAGCTCGGGTGATCAGCCCCAGCATTTT.

The chain is built from TRBV9 and TRBJ2-1; D might be TRBD2 (6 bases). Trimming cost V 2 bases and J 5 bases, with 14 bases left between them. Germline V gene sequence: CDR1 SGDLS, CDR2 YYNGEE. CDR3 length: 15 amino acids. CDR3 DNA sequence: TGTGCCAGCAGCGTCGGCGGGAACCCTGACAATGAGCAGTTCTTC. This codes for CASSVGGNPDNEQFF.

This chain connects TRBV11-1 to TRBJ1-2; 8 bases match TRBD1. V lost 5 bases to trimming and J lost 2 bases; unmatched junction nucleotides: 4. CDR3 length: 14 residues. The germline CDR1 and CDR2 sequences are SGHAT and FQDESV (reference sequence). CDR3 sequence: CASSPGQANYGYTF. The CDR3 DNA sequence: TGTGCCAGCAGCCCGGGACAGGCGAACTATGGCTACACCTTC. Drawing the rest from reference TRBV11-1 and TRBJ1-2, the complete variable domain is EAEVAQSPRYKITEKSQAVAFWCDPISGHATLYWYRQILGQGPELLVQFQDESVVDDSQLPKDRFSAERLKGVDSTLKIQPAELGDSAMYLCASSPGQANYGYTFGSGTRLTVV.

This chain joins TRBV5-1 and TRBJ2-7; D not certain. V lost 6 bases to trimming and J lost 0 bases, with 7 bases between them. The CDR3 runs 12 residues. The V gene's germline CDR1 is SGHRS and CDR2 YFSETQ. The CDR3 spells CASTSSSYEQYF. The CDR3 coding sequence is TGCGCCAGCACTAGTAGCTCCTACGAGCAGTACTTC.

The V and J genes are TRBV5-3 and TRBJ1-1, with D unclear. TRBV5-3 is classed as an ORF, of uncertain function. Trimming took off 1 base at V and 1 base at J, with 17 bases between the two ends. This CDR3 is built from 17 residues. The CDR3 DNA reads as TGTGCCAGAAGCTTGCGTTCCTTCGGGTCGGGGAACACTGAAGCTTTCTTT. Its protein product is CARSLRSFGSGNTEAFF.

V and J are TRBV7-9 and TRBJ2-1; 7 positions agree with TRBD1. Trimming cost V 5 bases and J 4 bases; bases outside gene matches: 5. The V gene's germline CDR1 is SEHNR and CDR2 FQNEAQ (reference sequence). The CDR3 loop spans 14 amino acids. Here the CDR3 reads CASSRGQSYNEQFF. CDR3 in DNA: TGTGCCAGCAGCCGGGGACAGTCGTACAATGAGCAGTTCTTC.

The rearrangement links TRBV7-9 to TRBJ2-7; D perhaps matches TRBD2 (7 bases). V was trimmed by 5 bases and J by 6 bases, leaving 14 bases between them. CDR1 is SEHNR, CDR2 FQNEAQ, per germline (reference sequence). The CDR3 loop spans 13 amino acids. The CDR3 spells CASSRKGEGEQYF. CDR3 DNA: TGTGCCAGCAGCCGAAAGGGGGAGGGCGAGCAGTACTTC.

The chain is built from TRBV5-4 and TRBJ2-4; 8 bases agree with TRBD2. The V and J ends lost 2 bases and 0 bases, in that order; junction bases with no gene match: 4. Germline values: CDR1 SGHNT, CDR2 YYREEE (reference sequence). This CDR3 region has 16 residues. This CDR3 reads CASSLLSGKAKNIQYF. CDR3 nucleotide sequence: TGTGCCAGCAGCTTACTTAGCGGGAAAGCCAAAAACATTCAGTACTTC.

This chain joins TRBV5-1 and TRBJ2-7; 7 bases match TRBD1. V was pared by 4 bases and J by 5 bases, with 9 bases of the junction left unmatched. There are 14 residues in the CDR3. In germline, CDR1 is SGHRS, CDR2 YFSETQ. CDR3 nucleotide sequence: TGCGCCAGCAGCCCGCTACAGGGGACAAACGAGCAGTACTTC. Translating it yields CASSPLQGTNEQYF. The complete variable domain, with remaining parts taken from reference TRBV5-1 and TRBJ2-7, reads KAGVTQTPRYLIKTRGQQVTLSCSPISGHRSVSWYQQTPGQGLQFLFEYFSETQRNKGNFPGRFSGRQFSNSRSEMNVSTLELGDSALYLCASSPLQGTNEQYFGPGTRLTVT.

This clone was seen only a few times. The chain employs TRBV28 and TRBJ1-5, with D possibly matching TRBD1 (5 bases). V lost 8 bases and J lost 9, with 20 bases in between. The CDR3 sequence is 14 residues long. Germline V gene lookup returns CDR1 MDHEN and CDR2 SYDVKM. The CDR3 nucleotides read TGTGCCAGCCAGACCGGGGGACGTCAGGGGCCCCAGCATTTT. This codes for CASQTGGRQGPQHF.

This chain uses TRBV10-1 with TRBJ2-3, with unresolved D. The germline V and J ends were trimmed by 2 bases and 2 bases, with 8 bases remaining between them. The CDR3 is 14 residues long. Germline values: CDR1 WNHNN, CDR2 SYGVQD (reference sequence). The CDR3 is CASSEGPLTDTQYF. Here the CDR3 DNA reads TGCGCCAGCAGTGAGGGGCCGCTCACAGATACGCAGTATTTT.

The chain has TRBV12-5 and TRBJ1-4; tentatively, D is TRBD1 (6 bases). The V gene's germline CDR1 is LGHNT and CDR2 FRNRAP. The length of the CDR3 is 16 residues. The ends were cut back, 1 base at V and 0 bases at J, with 9 bases in the middle. The CDR3 protein is CASGLGQVATNEKLFF. CDR3 in DNA: TGTGCTAGTGGTTTGGGACAGGTTGCAACTAATGAAAAACTGTTTTTT.

This chain links TRBV27 with TRBJ1-5; D may be TRBD1 (5 bases). The CDR3 consists of 14 residues. Trimming pared 3 bases from V and 5 bases from J, leaving 11 bases between. Germline CDR1 MNHEY, CDR2 SMNVEV (reference sequence). The CDR3 coding sequence is TGTGCCAGCAGTTTTGAACCAGGGTATCAGCCCCAGCATTTT. Translated: CASSFEPGYQPQHF.